This is a list of T cell receptor beta chains from one sample in a study of molecular identifiers for immune sequencing clone quantification. MiXCR, run by TCRdb on the PCR reads, gives a single entry per CDR3 protein. The data contain about 640,000 distinct CDR3 sequences, 20% of them singletons. Sample: naive CD8+ T cells from blood, with Jurkat cell RNA spiked in. The receptors were sampled from a human donor in good health. Some libraries in this study had Jurkat cell RNA spiked in. The CDR3 runs from the conserved cysteine through the conserved F or W. A D gene is named only where the DNA matches it firmly. Clone size is given for some rows only: seen once, a few or many times, or a class if the clone is expanded.

clone_size j_call d_call v_call cdr3_nt cdr3_aa
few TRBJ1-3 NA TRBV12-3/TRBV12-4 TGTGCCAGCCGCTTAAACACCATATATTTT CASRLNTIYF
many TRBJ2-5 TRBD1 TRBV7-9 TGTGCCAGCAGCTCCGCCGATTCACCGGGACAGGGGGCCCAAGAGACCCAGTACTTC CASSSADSPGQGAQETQYF
few TRBJ2-5 NA TRBV7-9 TGTGCCAGCAGCTTTGCTAGGAATGGCGAGACCCAGTACTTC CASSFARNGETQYF
few TRBJ2-7 NA TRBV19 TGTGCCAGTAGTCCCGCGCACAGGGCCTCCTACGAGCAGTACTTC CASSPAHRASYEQYF
many TRBJ1-6 TRBD1 TRBV5-1 TGCGCCAGCAGCACCGGGACAGGCGTCGGCAATTCACCCCTCCACTTT CASSTGTGVGNSPLHF
NA TRBJ2-3 TRBD2 TRBV6-5 TGTGCCAGCAGTTACTCGATCGTTAGACTAGCGGGGGGAACCACAGATACGCAGTATTTT CASSYSIVRLAGGTTDTQYF
many TRBJ1-5 NA TRBV5-6 TGTGCCAGCAGCTTGGTCCCAGGGGCAGGCAATCAGCCCCAGCATTTT CASSLVPGAGNQPQHF
many TRBJ2-3 NA TRBV19 TGTGCCAGTAGTCTCGGCCAGCTCCGGACAGATACGCAGTATTTT CASSLGQLRTDTQYF
many TRBJ1-1 NA TRBV6-6 TGTGCCAGCAGTTACGGGGGGGCAACTGAAGCTTTCTTT CASSYGGATEAFF
many TRBJ1-1 NA TRBV19 TGTGCCAGTAGTACCCCGCAGGGTCGAGCTGAAGCTTTCTTT CASSTPQGRAEAFF
NA TRBJ1-1 TRBD1 TRBV5-6 TGTGCCAGCAGCTTACGACAGGGGGGAAACACTGAAGCTTTCTTT CASSLRQGGNTEAFF
many TRBJ2-7 NA TRBV4-1 TGCGCCAGCAGCCGGGCCAACGAGCAGTACTTC CASSRANEQYF
few TRBJ2-5 TRBD2 TRBV5-1 TGCGCCAGCAGCTTGGCGATAGCGGGAGGGCCGGGAGAGACCCAGTACTTC CASSLAIAGGPGETQYF
many TRBJ2-7 NA TRBV20-1 TGCAGTGCTAGCGCCCCGGGACGGACCTACGAGCAGTACTTC CSASAPGRTYEQYF
many TRBJ2-7 NA TRBV30 TGTGCCTGGAGTGTACCGGAGAGCTCCTACGAGCAGTACTTC CAWSVPESSYEQYF
few TRBJ2-1 TRBD2 TRBV7-6 TGTGCCAGCAGCTTAGCGGGCGGGGGTAAGGATGAGCAGTTCTTC CASSLAGGGKDEQFF
many TRBJ2-7 NA TRBV6-2/TRBV6-3 TGTGCCAGCGCCGTAGACGTCTCCCCCTACGAGCAGTACTTC CASAVDVSPYEQYF
few TRBJ2-1 NA TRBV19 TGTGCCAGTAGTCCTACTAGTTTCAATGAGCAGTTCTTC CASSPTSFNEQFF
NA TRBJ2-7 NA TRBV6-2/TRBV6-3 TGTGCCAGCAGCCAAAAGGCCTACGAGCAGTACTTC CASSQKAYEQYF
NA TRBJ2-1 NA TRBV6-6 TGTGCCAGCAGTTGGTCGCCAGAAAGTAATGAGCAGTTCTTC CASSWSPESNEQFF
NA TRBJ1-2 NA TRBV27 TGTGCCAGCAGTACAAAGGGGTTTGGCTACACCTTC CASSTKGFGYTF
few TRBJ2-3 NA TRBV18 TGTGCCAGCTCACGGTGGGGAGACACAGATACGCAGTATTTT CASSRWGDTDTQYF
few TRBJ1-5 NA TRBV9 TGTGCCAGCACCCCCTCCGGTAGTAGCAATCAGCCCCAGCATTTT CASTPSGSSNQPQHF
many TRBJ1-5 TRBD1 TRBV10-2 TGCGCCAGCAGTGAGCGACAGGGGGTTAGTCAGCCCCAGCATTTT CASSERQGVSQPQHF
many TRBJ2-3 NA TRBV9 TGTGCCAGCAGCGTAGAGCCTTCGGAGTCTAGCACAGATACGCAGTATTTT CASSVEPSESSTDTQYF
few TRBJ1-6 NA TRBV6-2/TRBV6-3 TGTGCCAGCAGTTCGTCCAGGCCTAATTCACCCCTCCACTTT CASSSSRPNSPLHF
few TRBJ1-1 NA TRBV19 TGTGCCAGTAGTCACGCCTGGAACACTGAAGCTTTCTTT CASSHAWNTEAFF
many TRBJ2-7 TRBD1 TRBV5-1 TGTGCCAGCAGCTGGGACAGCTCCTACGAGCAGTACTTC CASSWDSSYEQYF
many TRBJ2-3 TRBD2 TRBV19 TGTGCCACCTCTCGGGGGGAGGTTGGCACAGATACGCAGTATTTT CATSRGEVGTDTQYF
many TRBJ2-6 NA TRBV6-5 TGTGCCAGCGGCGGGTTAAGCGAGGGGGCCAACGTCCTGACTTTC CASGGLSEGANVLTF
few TRBJ1-2 TRBD1 TRBV6-5 TGTGCCAGCAGTTACATCGGGACAGGGGGAGGCTACACCTTC CASSYIGTGGGYTF
NA TRBJ2-7 NA TRBV20-1 TGCAGTGCTTCGAAGACAGGTTCCTACGAGCAGTACTTC CSASKTGSYEQYF
many TRBJ2-5 TRBD2 TRBV30 TGTGCCTGGACCCCGGCGGGAGGGCATGAGACCCAGTACTTC CAWTPAGGHETQYF
few TRBJ1-2 NA TRBV7-6 TGTGCCAGCAGCCCAGTGGGCATCGGGTACTACACCTTC CASSPVGIGYYTF
once TRBJ2-5 NA TRBV5-1 TGCGCCAGCAGCTTGTTTAGGGCAGACCAAGAGACCCAGTACTTC CASSLFRADQETQYF
many TRBJ2-7 NA TRBV3-1 TGTGCCAGCAGCCAAGAATTGGGGGGACGGGACGAGCAGTACTTC CASSQELGGRDEQYF
many TRBJ2-5 NA TRBV29-1 TGCAGCGTTGACCAACAAGAGACCCAGTACTTC CSVDQQETQYF
many TRBJ2-7 TRBD2 TRBV20-1 TGCAGTGCTAGAGAAGACGGGGGGTTCCCCTACGAGCAGTACTTC CSAREDGGFPYEQYF
NA TRBJ1-4 NA TRBV7-9 TGTGCCAGCAGCGCACGGGACAACAGTGGAAAACTGTTTTTT CASSARDNSGKLFF
few TRBJ2-2 NA TRBV10-3 TGTGCCATCAGGAACACAGCGAACACCGGGGAGCTGTTTTTT CAIRNTANTGELFF
many TRBJ2-7 NA TRBV4-2 TGTGCCAGCAGCCAATCGCCACCCGGGACTGAATCCTACGAGCAGTACTTC CASSQSPPGTESYEQYF
many TRBJ1-6 NA TRBV20-1 TGCAGTGCTCGTCATGAGGGGAGCTCCTATAATTCACCCCTCCACTTT CSARHEGSSYNSPLHF
few TRBJ2-7 TRBD2 TRBV20-1 TGCAGTGCTAGAGACCCTCTAGCGGACTCCTGGGAGCAGTACTTC CSARDPLADSWEQYF
few TRBJ1-3 TRBD1 TRBV19 TGTGCCAGTAGCCACAGGGGGGACTCTGGAAACACCATATATTTT CASSHRGDSGNTIYF
many TRBJ1-3 TRBD1 TRBV20-1 TGCAGTGCTAGACAAACAGGGGCCGGAAACACCATATATTTT CSARQTGAGNTIYF
few TRBJ2-7 NA TRBV28 TGTGCCAGCAGTTTTCGGGGGAGAAACGAGCAGTACTTC CASSFRGRNEQYF
NA TRBJ2-1 NA TRBV5-1 TGCGCCAGCAGCTTGGACGATCCGGACAATGAGCAGTTCTTC CASSLDDPDNEQFF
many TRBJ1-1 NA TRBV30 TGTGCCTGGAGCCCGGGCCCCGGAAGAACTGAAGCTTTCTTT CAWSPGPGRTEAFF
NA TRBJ2-5 NA TRBV6-5 TGTGCCAGCAGTTACTCGAATTCACGTCAAGAGACCCAGTACTTC CASSYSNSRQETQYF
NA TRBJ2-7 NA TRBV24-1 TGTGCCACCGGGGGGGCCAGCGGGGAGCAGTACTTC CATGGASGEQYF
many TRBJ2-7 NA TRBV5-1 TGCGCCAGCAGCTTTTATAAAAGCTCCTACGAGCAGTACTTC CASSFYKSSYEQYF
many TRBJ2-7 NA TRBV27 TGTGCCAGCACCCCGGGCCCCCTCTACGAGCAGTACTTC CASTPGPLYEQYF
many TRBJ1-3 NA TRBV20-1 TGCAGTGCTAGAGACGTACAGAGCTCTGGAAACACCATATATTTT CSARDVQSSGNTIYF